These 4 T cell receptor beta chains share one sample of origin, sequenced in a study of blood T cells in healthy people across ages. Sample-barcoded 5' priming and a J-beta primer mix drove a second PCR of about 7 to 11 cycles. TCRdb reprocessed the 5' RACE reads via MiXCR and lists one record per CDR3 protein. Among some 1.4 million distinct CDR3 sequences listed, 42% were seen once. Sequencing used blood. All receptors derive from a woman aged 18 to 35 in good health.

This clonotype has only a few counts. CDR3 nucleotides: TGTGCCAGCAGCCAACTCGACAGCACAGATACGCAGTATTTT. This translates into CASSQLDSTDTQYF. The rearrangement uses TRBV3-1 and TRBJ2-3; D gene ambiguous. This CDR3 contains 14 residues. CDR1 and CDR2 (germline): LGHDT, YNNKEL (reference sequence). V was cut by 2 bases and J by 0 bases, with 6 bases left in between.

The sample holds many counts of this clonotype. J is TRBJ2-3 and V is TRBV4-1; 7 bases align to TRBD2. Germline assignment: CDR1 MGHRA and CDR2 YSYEKL. V shed 0 bases and J 8 bases; nucleotides not matched to a gene: 2. This CDR3 contains 13 residues. Written as DNA, the CDR3 is TGCGCCAGCAGCCAAGATGGGGGGGTTACGCAGTATTTT. Its protein is CASSQDGGVTQYF.

This clonotype was counted between two and nine times. The V and J genes are TRBV4-1 and TRBJ2-1, with D maybe TRBD2 (6 bases). The CDR3 loop spans 20 amino acids. The V gene lost 3 bases and the J gene lost 0 bases, with 24 bases spanning the gap. CDR1 and CDR2 (germline): MGHRA, YSYEKL. The DNA for the CDR3 is TGCGCCAGCAGCCAGAACTCACCGGGACTCCCCGGGAGCTCCTACAATGAGCAGTTCTTC. Residues: CASSQNSPGLPGSSYNEQFF.

This chain links TRBV5-8 with TRBJ1-1; D is ambiguous. CDR3 length: 13 residues. Per the germline V gene, CDR1 is SGHTS and CDR2 is YDEGEE. Trimming shortened V by 8 bases and J by 10 bases, and 21 bases separated the two germline ends. The CDR3 DNA reads as TGTGCCAGTTCACCCCGGAGCTTCTCGGTAGCTTTCTTT. Translating it yields CASSPRSFSVAFF.